This T cell receptor (beta chain) was found in a study of cytomegalovirus exposure and HLA in healthy donors. About the study: Ancestry clustering placed roughly 86% of 300 to 400 genotyped donors in the Caucasian-associated cluster.

The PCR was carried out with 60 Vbeta primers and 13 Jbeta primers. TCRdb's copy holds only in-frame clones and misses some; the assay was immunoSEQ multiplex PCR. The sample table includes about 160,000 clones. In the case of this clone: Its target is not known.

General study points: TCR beta chains numbering 164 were designated cytomegalovirus-associated. For most TCR beta V segments, an earlier analysis put the productive rate at about 87% or about 30% of the time.

This CDR3 comprises 14 residues. V was pared by 4 bases and J by 7 bases, with 5 bases of the junction left unmatched. Germline V CDR1 and CDR2: LGHNA, YNFKEQ. The chain carries TRBV4-2 and TRBJ1-5, with 9 bases identical to TRBD1. The specimen was PBMCs. This TCR was recovered from a woman aged 60-75 years in good health and CMV-seronegative. The CDR3 spells CASSLGQGKQPQHF. DNA for the CDR3: TGTGCCAGCAGCCTGGGACAGGGTAAACAGCCCCAGCATTTT.